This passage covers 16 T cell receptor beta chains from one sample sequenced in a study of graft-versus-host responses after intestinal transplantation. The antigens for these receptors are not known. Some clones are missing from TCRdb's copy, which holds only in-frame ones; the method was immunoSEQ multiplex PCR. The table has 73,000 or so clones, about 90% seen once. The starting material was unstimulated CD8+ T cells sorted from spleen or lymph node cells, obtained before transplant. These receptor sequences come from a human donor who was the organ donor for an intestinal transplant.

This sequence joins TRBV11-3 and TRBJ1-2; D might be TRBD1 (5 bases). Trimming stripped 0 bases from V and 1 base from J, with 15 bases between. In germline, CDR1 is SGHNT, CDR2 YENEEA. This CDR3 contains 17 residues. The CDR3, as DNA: TGTGCCAGCAGCTTAGATCGGTCCCGGGGGGTTAACTATGGCTACACCTTC. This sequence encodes CASSLDRSRGVNYGYTF.

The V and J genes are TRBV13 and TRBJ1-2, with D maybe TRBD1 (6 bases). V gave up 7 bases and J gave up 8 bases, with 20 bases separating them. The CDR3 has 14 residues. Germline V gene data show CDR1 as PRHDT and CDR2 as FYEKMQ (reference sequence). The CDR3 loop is CASTFQGGYGGYTF. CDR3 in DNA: TGTGCCAGCACCTTCCAAGGGGGTTATGGGGGCTACACCTTC. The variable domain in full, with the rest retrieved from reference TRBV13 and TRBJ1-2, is AAGVIQSPRHLIKEKRETATLKCYPIPRHDTVYWYQQGPGQDPQFLISFYEKMQSDKGSIPDRFSAQQFSDYHSELNMSSLELGDSALYFCASTFQGGYGGYTFGSGTRLTVV.

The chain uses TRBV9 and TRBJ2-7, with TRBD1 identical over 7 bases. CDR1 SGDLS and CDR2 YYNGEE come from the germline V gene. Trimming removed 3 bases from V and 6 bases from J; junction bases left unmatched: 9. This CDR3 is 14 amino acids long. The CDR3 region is CASSGPHRGGEQYV. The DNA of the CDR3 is TGTGCCAGCAGCGGACCGCACAGGGGCGGCGAGCAGTACGTC.

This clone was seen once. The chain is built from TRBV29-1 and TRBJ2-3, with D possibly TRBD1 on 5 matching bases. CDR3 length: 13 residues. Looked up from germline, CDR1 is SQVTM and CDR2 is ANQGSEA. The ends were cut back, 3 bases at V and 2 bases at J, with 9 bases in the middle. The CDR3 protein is CSVEGQATDTQYF. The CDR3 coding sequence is TGCAGCGTTGAGGGGCAAGCCACAGATACGCAGTATTTT.

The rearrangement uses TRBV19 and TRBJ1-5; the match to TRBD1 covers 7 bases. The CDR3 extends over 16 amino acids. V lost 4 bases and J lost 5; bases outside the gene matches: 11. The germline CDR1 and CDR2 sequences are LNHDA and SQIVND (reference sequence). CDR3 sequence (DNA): TGTGCCAGTAGTAAAGAGACAGGGAGGTTACATCAGCCCCAGCATTTT. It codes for CASSKETGRLHQPQHF.

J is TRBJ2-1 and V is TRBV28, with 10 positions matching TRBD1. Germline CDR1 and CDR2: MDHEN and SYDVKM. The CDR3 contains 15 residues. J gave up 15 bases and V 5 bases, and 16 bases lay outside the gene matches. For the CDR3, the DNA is TGTGCCAGCAGTCCTTCGACAGGGGGCGTCAACGGTTTGTTCTTC. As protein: CASSPSTGGVNGLFF.

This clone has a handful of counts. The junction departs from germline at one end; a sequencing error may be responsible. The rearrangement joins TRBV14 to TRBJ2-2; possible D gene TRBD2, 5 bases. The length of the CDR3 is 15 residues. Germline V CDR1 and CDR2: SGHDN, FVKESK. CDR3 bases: TGTGCCAGCAGCCAAGAGCGAGGGAACATCGGGGAGCTGTTTTTT. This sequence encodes CASSQERGNIGELFF.

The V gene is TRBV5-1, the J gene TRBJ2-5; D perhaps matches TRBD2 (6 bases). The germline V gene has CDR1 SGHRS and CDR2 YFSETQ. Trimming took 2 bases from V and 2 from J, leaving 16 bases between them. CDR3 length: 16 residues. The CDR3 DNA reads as TGCGCCAGCAGCTTCCCGAGCTCGGAGGGGCAAGAGACCCAGTACTTC. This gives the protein CASSFPSSEGQETQYF.

The CDR3, as DNA: TGTGCCAGCAGCCAAGAACAGGGGGCGTTTTTT. This translates into CASSQEQGAFF. This chain links TRBV11-2 with TRBJ2-2; 9 bases agree with TRBD1. The length of the CDR3 is 11 residues. In germline, CDR1 is SGHAT, CDR2 FQNNGV. Trimming removed 5 bases from V and 16 bases from J; junction bases left unmatched: 5.

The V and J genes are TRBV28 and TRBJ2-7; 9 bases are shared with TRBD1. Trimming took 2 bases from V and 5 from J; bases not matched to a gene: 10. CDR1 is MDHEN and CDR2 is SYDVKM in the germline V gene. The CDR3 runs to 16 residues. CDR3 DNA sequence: TGTGCCAGCAGTTTAGACCGCGGGACAGGGCGGGACGAGCAGTACGTC. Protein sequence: CASSLDRGTGRDEQYV.

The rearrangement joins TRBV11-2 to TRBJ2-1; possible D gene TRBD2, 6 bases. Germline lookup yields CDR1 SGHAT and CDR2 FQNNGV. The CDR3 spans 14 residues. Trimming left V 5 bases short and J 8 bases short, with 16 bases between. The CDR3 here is CASSPPAGTDEQFF. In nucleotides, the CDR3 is TGTGCCAGCAGCCCCCCCGCGGGAACCGATGAGCAGTTCTTC.

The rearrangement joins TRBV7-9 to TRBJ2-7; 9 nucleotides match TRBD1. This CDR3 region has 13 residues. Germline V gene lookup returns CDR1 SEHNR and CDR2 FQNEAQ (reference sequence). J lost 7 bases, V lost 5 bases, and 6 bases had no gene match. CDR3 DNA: TGTGCCAGCAGCCCACAGGGGGCTGGAGAGCAGTACGTC. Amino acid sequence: CASSPQGAGEQYV.

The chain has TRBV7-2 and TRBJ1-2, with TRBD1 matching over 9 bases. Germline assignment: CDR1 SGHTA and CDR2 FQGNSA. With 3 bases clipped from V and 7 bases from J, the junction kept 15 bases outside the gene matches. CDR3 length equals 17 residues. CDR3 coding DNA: TGTGCCAGCAGCTTGGAAGTCCGGGACAGGGTTTTTTGTGGCTACACCTTC. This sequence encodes CASSLEVRDRVFCGYTF.

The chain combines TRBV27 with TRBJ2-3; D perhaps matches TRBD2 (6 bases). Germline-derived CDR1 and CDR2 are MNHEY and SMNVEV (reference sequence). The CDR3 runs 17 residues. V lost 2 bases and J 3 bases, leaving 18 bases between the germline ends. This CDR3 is CASSLTLGRSLTDTQYF. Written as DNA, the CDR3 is TGTGCCAGCAGTTTAACTTTAGGGAGGTCATTGACAGATACGCAGTATTTT.

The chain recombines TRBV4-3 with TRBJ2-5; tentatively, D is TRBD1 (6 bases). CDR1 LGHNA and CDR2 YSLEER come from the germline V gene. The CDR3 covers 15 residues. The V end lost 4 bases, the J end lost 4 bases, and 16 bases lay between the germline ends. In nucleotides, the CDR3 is TGCGCCAGCAGCCGATACAGGGCATCCGGAGAGACCCAGTACTTC. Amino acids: CASSRYRASGETQYF.

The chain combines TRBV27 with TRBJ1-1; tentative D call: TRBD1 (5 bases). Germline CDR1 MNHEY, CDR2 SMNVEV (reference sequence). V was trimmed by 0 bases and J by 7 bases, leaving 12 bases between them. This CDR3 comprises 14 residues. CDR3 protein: CASSLSGWTNEAFF. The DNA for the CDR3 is TGTGCCAGCAGTTTATCTGGGTGGACAAATGAAGCTTTCTTT.